This T cell receptor beta chain comes out of a study of T cell responses to AZD1222 COVID-19 vaccine. Method: immunoSEQ multiplex PCR; TCRdb's copy keeps in-frame clones and lacks some. This sample has 75,000 to 100,000 clones; 80% to 90% occur once, and the top ten carry approximately 7%. CDR3 length equals 15 residues. The V end lost 6 bases, the J end lost 0 bases, and 12 bases lay between the germline ends. CDR1 is MNHEY and CDR2 is SVGAGI in the germline V gene. Material: peripheral blood, obtained on day 0 of AZD1222 vaccination. The sequence was obtained from an adult in good health. The rearrangement joins TRBV6-5 to TRBJ2-1; TRBD2 is a possible D gene (5 bases). The CDR3 is CASSPPRGSYNEQFF. For the CDR3, the DNA is TGTGCCAGCAGCCCCCCCCGGGGCTCCTACAATGAGCAGTTCTTC.